This T cell receptor (beta chain) came from a study of T cell responses to AZD1222 COVID-19 vaccine. Study conclusions and caveats: CD4 TCRs associated with vaccination spanned spike, dominating at 160-218 and 743-854.

Note on this clone: Its matching antigen is unknown.

The CDR3 is 16 amino acids. Germline CDR1 reads SGHNT; CDR2 reads YYREEE (reference sequence). V gave up 7 bases and J gave up 2 bases, with 20 bases separating them. Clones were sequenced by immunoSEQ multiplex PCR, and TCRdb holds only the in-frame ones, with some missing. This sample has approximately 150,000 clones, with just under 95% found just once. This specimen was peripheral blood, taken on day 0 of AZD1222 vaccination. The TCR originated in an adult in good health. This chain links TRBV5-4 with TRBJ2-3; the D call may be TRBD1 or TRBD2 (5 bases each). The CDR3 DNA reads as TGTGCCAGCGGAAATCCCGGGACGGATGACACAGATACGCAGTATTTT. It is translated as CASGNPGTDDTDTQYF. Filled out from reference TRBV5-4 and TRBJ2-3, the complete variable domain reads ETGVTQSPTHLIKTRGQQVTLRCSSQSGHNTVSWYQQALGQGPQFIFQYYREEENGRGNFPPRFSGLQFPNYSSELNVNALELDDSALYLCASGNPGTDDTDTQYFGPGTRLTVL.